This is a list of T cell receptor beta chains from one sample in a study of regulatory T cells in long-lasting Graves disease. TCRdb analysed the multiplex PCR reads with MiXCR anew, one entry per CDR3 protein. Among 450,000 to 500,000 distinct CDR3 sequences listed, around 15% were seen once. These data are also associated with another study on T cells in Graves' hyperthyroidism and ophthalmopathy.

Sequenced material: peripheral blood mononuclear cells (PBMCs), taken at new diagnosis, from a patient treated with antithyroid drugs. The receptors were sampled from a man between 35 and 55 years old with Graves disease. CDR3s include the opening cysteine and the closing phenylalanine or tryptophan. The D gene is left open where the match is weak. A clone size is listed for some rows: how often the clone was seen (once, few, many), or a class if it is expanded.

j_call,v_call,clone_size,d_call,cdr3_aa,cdr3_nt
TRBJ2-1,TRBV4-2,-,-,CASSQAPRGSYNEQFF,TGTGCCAGCAGCCAAGCCCCTCGAGGATCCTACAATGAGCAGTTCTTC
TRBJ2-1,TRBV7-3,many,TRBD2,CASRPGTSAQTEQFF,TGTGCCAGCAGACCCGGGACTAGCGCCCAAACTGAGCAGTTCTTC
TRBJ2-1,TRBV7-3,many,-,CASSLIGRPYNEQFF,TGTGCCAGCAGCTTAATTGGTAGACCCTACAATGAGCAGTTCTTC
TRBJ2-7,TRBV29-1,few,TRBD2,CSVLAGVTTYEQYF,TGCAGCGTCCTAGCGGGGGTTACCACCTACGAGCAGTACTTC
TRBJ1-2,TRBV27,few,-,CASSSTLGGTGGYTF,TGTGCCAGCAGTTCTACCCTAGGGGGAACGGGCGGCTACACCTTC
TRBJ1-6,TRBV11-2,many,-,CASSLFRDGNSPLHF,TGTGCCAGCAGCTTATTCCGGGACGGTAATTCACCCCTCCACTTT
TRBJ2-2,TRBV19,many,TRBD1,CASSIGGTGTGTGELFF,TGTGCCAGTAGTATAGGAGGAACCGGGACAGGGACCGGGGAGCTGTTTTTT
TRBJ2-5,TRBV29-1,many,-,CSVEAGVGETQYF,TGCAGCGTTGAAGCGGGAGTAGGGGAGACCCAGTACTTC
TRBJ2-1,TRBV2,many,TRBD2,CASNLAGNSYNEQFF,TGTGCCAGCAATTTAGCGGGGAACTCCTACAATGAGCAGTTCTTC
TRBJ2-3,TRBV11-1,many,TRBD2,CASSVRLAREGLADTQYF,TGTGCCAGCAGCGTACGGCTTGCGCGGGAGGGCCTGGCAGATACGCAGTATTTT
TRBJ1-4,TRBV2,many,TRBD1,CASRQDRDGKLFF,TGTGCCAGCAGGCAGGACAGGGATGGAAAACTGTTTTTT
TRBJ2-1,TRBV12-3/TRBV12-4,many,-,CASSLQRVGVINEQFF,TGTGCCAGCAGTTTACAGCGGGTAGGAGTTATAAATGAGCAGTTCTTC
TRBJ2-5,TRBV3-1,many,-,CASSQDLETQYF,TGTGCCAGCAGCCAAGATTTGGAGACCCAGTACTTC
TRBJ1-5,TRBV9,-,-,CASGGREGQPQHF,TGTGCCAGCGGGGGCAGAGAGGGGCAGCCCCAGCATTTT
TRBJ2-5,TRBV6-1,-,-,CASSDQKTQCF,TGTGCCAGCAGTGATCAGAAGACCCAGTGCTTC
TRBJ1-5,TRBV6-2/TRBV6-3,many,-,CASSPSGAVRGQPQHF,TGTGCCAGCAGTCCCTCCGGGGCTGTGCGGGGTCAGCCCCAGCATTTT
TRBJ1-2,TRBV10-3,few,TRBD1,CAISEWDSNYGYTF,TGTGCCATCAGTGAATGGGACAGCAACTATGGCTACACCTTC
TRBJ2-3,TRBV18,many,-,CASSPDDGRSTDTQYF,TGTGCCAGCTCACCAGACGACGGGAGAAGCACAGATACGCAGTATTTT
TRBJ2-1,TRBV2,many,TRBD2,CASSEVSRLAGDNEQFF,TGTGCCAGCAGTGAAGTCAGTAGGCTAGCGGGAGACAATGAGCAGTTCTTC
TRBJ2-1,TRBV20-1,few,-,CSARDALINEQFF,TGCAGTGCTAGAGACGCCCTTATCAATGAGCAGTTCTTC
TRBJ2-5,TRBV7-6,many,-,CASSLVFGLAETETQYF,TGTGCCAGCAGCTTAGTGTTTGGCCTCGCGGAGACGGAGACCCAGTACTTC
TRBJ2-2,TRBV12-3/TRBV12-4,-,TRBD2,CASSVSGRAGELFF,TGTGCCAGCAGTGTTAGCGGGAGGGCCGGGGAGCTGTTTTTT
TRBJ2-1,TRBV9,-,TRBD1,CASSVATGVGQFF,TGTGCCAGCAGCGTAGCTACAGGGGTAGGGCAGTTCTTC
TRBJ2-1,TRBV19,-,-,CASTQGPWQQFF,TGTGCCAGTACTCAGGGGCCTTGGCAGCAGTTCTTC
TRBJ2-7,TRBV28,many,TRBD1,CASRLTGGYYEQYF,TGTGCCAGCAGACTCACAGGGGGATACTACGAGCAGTACTTC
TRBJ2-7,TRBV20-1,many,-,CSARESVEQYF,TGCAGTGCTAGAGAGTCTGTTGAGCAGTACTTC
TRBJ2-4,TRBV12-3/TRBV12-4,-,-,CASSLGQARDIQYF,TGTGCCAGCAGCCTAGGGCAGGCCCGGGACATTCAGTACTTC
TRBJ2-5,TRBV6-9,-,TRBD2,CASSYPRAGGETQYF,TGTGCCAGCAGTTACCCTAGAGCGGGAGGAGAGACCCAGTACTTC
TRBJ2-7,TRBV15,many,TRBD2,CATSKRILGLAGVGQYF,TGTGCCACCAGCAAAAGGATCCTGGGACTAGCGGGAGTTGGACAGTACTTC
TRBJ1-2,TRBV27,-,-,CASSLTRDYGYTF,TGTGCCAGCAGTTTGACCAGGGACTATGGCTACACCTTC
TRBJ2-2,TRBV27,many,-,CASSVEFWAGELFF,TGTGCCAGCAGCGTGGAGTTCTGGGCCGGGGAGCTGTTTTTT
TRBJ2-2,TRBV7-3,many,-,CASSLAGAGLAGELFF,TGTGCCAGCAGCTTAGCCGGGGCAGGGCTAGCCGGGGAGCTGTTTTTT
TRBJ2-3,TRBV28,many,-,CASSFKGGEYF,TGTGCCAGCAGTTTTAAAGGAGGCGAGTACTTC
TRBJ2-7,TRBV2,many,-,CASSEGLGPTDEQYF,TGTGCCAGCAGTGAAGGATTGGGGCCCACGGACGAGCAGTACTTC
TRBJ2-5,TRBV6-1,few,-,CASSVRGGWETQYF,TGTGCCAGCAGTGTCAGGGGTGGCTGGGAGACCCAGTACTTC
TRBJ2-3,TRBV20-1,-,-,CSVTREGEASTDTQYF,TGCAGTGTTACACGAGAGGGTGAGGCCAGCACAGATACGCAGTATTTT
TRBJ2-3,TRBV30,many,TRBD1,CAWSWGVQGAGDTQYF,TGTGCCTGGAGTTGGGGAGTACAGGGGGCCGGAGATACGCAGTATTTT
TRBJ2-1,TRBV7-9,many,TRBD1,CASSRQGNNEQFF,TGTGCCAGCAGCCGACAGGGAAACAATGAGCAGTTCTTC
TRBJ1-2,TRBV6-5,many,-,CASSYSWTAGHGYTF,TGTGCCAGCAGTTACTCGTGGACGGCAGGGCATGGCTACACCTTC
TRBJ2-1,TRBV18,many,TRBD1,CASSPGQDREQFF,TGTGCCAGCTCACCGGGACAGGACAGGGAGCAGTTCTTC
TRBJ1-2,TRBV11-2,many,TRBD1,CASSPTRDSYGYTF,TGTGCCAGCAGCCCCACACGGGACAGTTATGGCTACACCTTC
TRBJ2-1,TRBV13,-,TRBD2,CASRIGGRAGNEQFF,TGTGCCAGCAGAATAGGCGGGAGGGCCGGGAATGAACAGTTCTTC